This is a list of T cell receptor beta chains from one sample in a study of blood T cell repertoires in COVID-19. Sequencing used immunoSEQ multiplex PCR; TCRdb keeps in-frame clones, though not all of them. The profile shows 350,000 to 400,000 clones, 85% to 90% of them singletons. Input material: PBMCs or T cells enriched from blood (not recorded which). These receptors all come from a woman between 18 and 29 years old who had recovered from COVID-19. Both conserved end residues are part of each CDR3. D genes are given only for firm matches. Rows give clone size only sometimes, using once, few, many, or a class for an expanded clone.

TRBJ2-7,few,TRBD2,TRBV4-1,CASSQDISGGAYEQYF,TGCGCCAGCAGCCAAGATATTAGCGGGGGGGCATACGAGCAGTACTTC
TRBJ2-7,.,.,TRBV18,CASSPPRFEEQYF,TGTGCCAGCTCACCCCCACGGTTTGAAGAGCAGTACTTC
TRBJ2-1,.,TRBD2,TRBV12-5,CASGVDPGGQFF,TGTGCTAGTGGTGTAGACCCGGGGGGGCAGTTCTTC
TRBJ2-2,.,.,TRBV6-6,CASRMDFTGELFF,TGTGCCAGCAGAATGGACTTCACCGGGGAGCTGTTTTTT
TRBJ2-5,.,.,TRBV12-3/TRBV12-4,CASSFQVSETQYF,TGTGCCAGCAGTTTCCAAGTTAGCGAGACCCAGTACTTC
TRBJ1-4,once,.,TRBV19,CASSAAGMANEKLFF,TGTGCCAGTAGTGCCGCGGGGATGGCTAATGAAAAACTGTTTTTT
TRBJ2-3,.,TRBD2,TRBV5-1,CASSLPTSGGAWDTQYF,TGCGCCAGCAGCTTGCCGACTAGCGGGGGGGCCTGGGATACGCAGTATTTT
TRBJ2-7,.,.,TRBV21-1,CASSPKARDYEQYF,TGTGCCAGCAGCCCTAAGGCCAGGGACTACGAGCAGTACTTC
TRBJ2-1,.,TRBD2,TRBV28,CASSLFPSGLYNEQFF,TGTGCCAGCAGTTTATTCCCTAGCGGCCTCTACAATGAGCAGTTCTTC
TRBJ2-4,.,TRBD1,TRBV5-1,CASSLTGGEAKNIQYF,TGCGCCAGCAGCTTGACAGGGGGAGAAGCCAAAAACATTCAGTACTTC
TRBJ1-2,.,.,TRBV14,CASSPAGWGVVGYTF,TGTGCCAGCAGCCCAGCCGGTTGGGGAGTTGTTGGCTACACCTTC
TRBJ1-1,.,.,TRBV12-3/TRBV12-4,CASSFQQSTEAFF,TGTGCCAGCAGTTTTCAACAGAGCACTGAAGCTTTCTTT
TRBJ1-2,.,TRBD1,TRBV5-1,CASSAGQGYGYTF,TGCGCCAGCAGCGCCGGACAGGGCTATGGCTACACCTTC
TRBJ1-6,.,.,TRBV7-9,CASSWVMEGSPLHF,TGTGCCAGCAGCTGGGTGATGGAGGGTTCACCCCTCCACTTT
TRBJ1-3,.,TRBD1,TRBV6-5,CASSRTGGRNTIYF,TGTGCCAGCAGTAGAACAGGGGGCCGGAACACCATATATTTT
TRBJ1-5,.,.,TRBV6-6,CASLGGGNQPQHF,TGTGCCAGCCTCGGGGGGGGCAATCAGCCCCAGCATTTT
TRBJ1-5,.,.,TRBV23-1,CASSPLQSNQPQHF,TGCGCCAGCAGTCCCCTCCAGAGCAATCAGCCCCAGCATTTT
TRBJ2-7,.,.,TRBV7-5,CARSLPPGTGTPYEQYF,TGTGCCAGAAGCTTACCCCCCGGGACAGGGACCCCCTACGAGCAGTACTTC
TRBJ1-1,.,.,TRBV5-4,CASSHPGQEMNTEAFF,TGTGCCAGCAGCCACCCGGGACAAGAAATGAACACTGAAGCTTTCTTT
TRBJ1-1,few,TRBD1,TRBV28,CASHPLGRGKEDTEAFF,TGTGCCAGCCACCCGTTGGGCAGGGGGAAGGAGGACACTGAAGCTTTCTTT
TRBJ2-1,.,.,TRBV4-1,CASSQDLVPFSYNEQFF,TGCGCCAGCAGCCAAGATCTAGTTCCGTTCTCCTACAATGAGCAGTTCTTC
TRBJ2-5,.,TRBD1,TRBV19,CASSIGTGQETQYF,TGTGCCAGTAGTATTGGGACAGGGCAAGAGACCCAGTACTTC
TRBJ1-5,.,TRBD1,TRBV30,CAWSPTGNQPQHF,TGTGCCTGGAGTCCGACAGGGAATCAGCCCCAGCATTTT
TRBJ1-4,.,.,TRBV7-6,CASSQRTGSTNEKLFF,TGTGCCAGCAGCCAACGTACAGGGTCAACTAATGAAAAACTGTTTTTT
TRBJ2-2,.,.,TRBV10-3,CALPTRLPGELFF,TGTGCCCTACCGACGAGGCTTCCCGGGGAGCTGTTTTTT
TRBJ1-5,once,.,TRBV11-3,CASSLCPPPGGYSNQPQHF,TGTGCCAGCAGCTTATGCCCCCCCCCGGGGGGCTATAGCAATCAGCCCCAGCATTTT